A selection of T cell receptor beta chains follows, all from one sample in a study of circulating CD8 cells and anti-PD-1 response in melanoma. One entry per CDR3 protein results from TCRdb running MiXCR on the reads. The table has 550 to 700 distinct CDR3 sequences, 7.6% seen once. Sample: CD8+ T cells from PBMCs, taken at baseline or after one month of anti-PD-1 therapy (not recorded which). These receptors were taken from a human donor with melanoma. Both conserved end residues are part of each CDR3. D genes are given only for firm matches. Clone size is given for some rows only: seen once, a few or many times, or a class if the clone is expanded.

>TRBV19|large|13|TRBJ2-3|NA
CASSITGKDTQYF
TGTGCCAGTAGTATAACAGGGAAAGATACGCAGTATTTT
>TRBV10-3|medium-sized|11|TRBJ2-7|NA
CAISESDEQYF
TGTGCCATCAGTGAGTCAGACGAGCAGTACTTC
>TRBV7-3|large|15|TRBJ2-7|TRBD1
CASSQAGGGSYEQYF
TGTGCCAGCAGCCAGGCAGGGGGCGGGTCCTACGAGCAGTACTTC
>TRBV18|large|20|TRBJ2-1|TRBD2
CASSQEAGGGTPSSYNEQFF
TGTGCCAGCTCCCAGGAAGCGGGGGGCGGTACACCGAGCTCCTACAATGAGCAGTTCTTC
>TRBV4-2|medium-sized|16|TRBJ2-5|NA
CASSLIVGAFQETQYF
TGTGCCAGCAGCCTGATTGTCGGGGCATTCCAAGAGACCCAGTACTTC
>TRBV19|medium-sized|15|TRBJ1-1|TRBD1
CASSIGGTGVAEAFF
TGTGCCAGTAGTATCGGGGGGACAGGGGTGGCTGAAGCTTTCTTT
>TRBV9|large|18|TRBJ2-2|TRBD1
CASSASPQGAANTGELFF
TGTGCCAGCAGCGCTTCGCCCCAGGGGGCGGCGAACACCGGGGAGCTGTTTTTT
>TRBV12-3/TRBV12-4|medium-sized|13|TRBJ2-3|NA
CASTGQSTDTQYF
TGTGCCAGCACCGGACAGAGCACAGATACGCAGTATTTT
>TRBV30|medium-sized|13|TRBJ2-7|TRBD1
CAWSKRGLYEQYF
TGTGCCTGGAGTAAAAGGGGGCTGTACGAGCAGTACTTC
>TRBV30|NA|9|TRBJ2-5|NA
CAGRGTQYF
TGTGCGGGGAGAGGGACCCAGTACTTC
>TRBV20-1|medium-sized|14|TRBJ1-2|NA
CSARDSLRNHGYTF
TGCAGTGCTAGAGATAGCCTCCGGAACCATGGCTACACCTTC
>TRBV20-1|large|15|TRBJ2-7|NA
CSARDNSPGVYEQYF
TGCAGTGCTAGAGATAATTCCCCAGGCGTCTACGAGCAGTACTTC
>TRBV2|large|15|TRBJ2-7|NA
CASSENPGLSYEQYF
TGTGCCAGCAGTGAAAATCCGGGCCTATCCTACGAGCAGTACTTC
>TRBV29-1|large|16|TRBJ2-7|TRBD1
CSVEEGRGTVTYEQYF
TGCAGCGTTGAAGAGGGCCGAGGGACAGTTACCTACGAGCAGTACTTC
>TRBV2|large|14|TRBJ2-7|TRBD1
CASNIMTGKNEQYF
TGTGCCAGCAATATAATGACAGGGAAGAACGAGCAGTACTTC
>TRBV20-1|medium-sized|13|TRBJ2-2|TRBD1
CSAPGTDTGELFF
TGCAGTGCCCCTGGGACAGACACCGGGGAGCTGTTTTTT